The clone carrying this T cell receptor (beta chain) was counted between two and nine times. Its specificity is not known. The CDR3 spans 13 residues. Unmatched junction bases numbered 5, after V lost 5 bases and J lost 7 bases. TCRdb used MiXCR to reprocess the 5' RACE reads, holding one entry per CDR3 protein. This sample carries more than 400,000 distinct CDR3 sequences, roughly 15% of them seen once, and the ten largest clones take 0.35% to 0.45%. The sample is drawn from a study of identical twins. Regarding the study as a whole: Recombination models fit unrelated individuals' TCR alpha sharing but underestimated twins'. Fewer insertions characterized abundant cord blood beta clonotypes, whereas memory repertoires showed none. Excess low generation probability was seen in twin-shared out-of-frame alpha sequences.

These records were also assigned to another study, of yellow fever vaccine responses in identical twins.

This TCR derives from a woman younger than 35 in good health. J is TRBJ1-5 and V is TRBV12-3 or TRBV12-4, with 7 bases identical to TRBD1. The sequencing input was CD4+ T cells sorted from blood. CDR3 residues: CASSTGDKQPQHF. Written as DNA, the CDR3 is TGTGCCAGCAGTACAGGGGACAAACAGCCCCAGCATTTT.